Shown below are 20 T cell receptor beta chains from a single sample sequenced in a study of cytomegalovirus exposure and HLA in healthy donors. PCR was performed using 60 Vbeta and 13 Jbeta primers. The data were produced by immunoSEQ multiplex PCR, yet TCRdb's version contains in-frame clones alone and is incomplete. The sample shows roughly 130,000 clones, 74% of them seen only once. Sequenced input: PBMCs. The receptors originated from a woman between 50 and 59 years old in good health and CMV-seropositive.

This clone has more than one count but fewer than ten. The rearrangement uses TRBV6-1 and TRBJ1-1; D might be TRBD1 (6 bases). Trimming removed 8 bases at V and 1 base at J, with 8 bases between. The V gene's germline CDR1 is MNHNS and CDR2 SASEGT. The CDR3 is 12 amino acids. For the CDR3, the DNA is TGTGCCAGCGGGGGCTGGAACACTGAAGCTTTCTTT. Translated: CASGGWNTEAFF.

The V gene is TRBV6-5, the J gene TRBJ1-2; tentatively, D is TRBD1 (6 bases). The CDR3 contains 15 residues. V was trimmed by 0 bases and J by 8 bases, leaving 16 bases between them. Germline-derived CDR1 and CDR2 are MNHEY and SVGAGI. As DNA, the CDR3 is TGTGCCAGCAGTTACTCGAACAGGGCCACTAACGGCTACACCTTC. Protein product: CASSYSNRATNGYTF.

By proportion, this clone is medium-sized. The sample carries other DNA sequences with the same CDR3. The chain is built from TRBV6-1 and TRBJ1-6; a possible D gene is TRBD1 (5 bases). Trimming shortened V by 3 bases and J by 5 bases, and 5 bases separated the two germline ends. This CDR3 is 13 amino acids long. Germline CDR1 MNHNS, CDR2 SASEGT. CDR3 nucleotides: TGTGCCAGCAGTGACAGGGATAATTCACCCCTCCACTTT. Amino acids: CASSDRDNSPLHF.

The chain recombines TRBV25-1 with TRBJ2-7; TRBD1 aligns across 7 bases. Germline V gene sequence: CDR1 MGHDK, CDR2 SYGVNS. The length of the CDR3 is 13 residues. V lost 6 bases, J lost 3 bases, and 5 bases stayed unmatched. The CDR3 DNA reads TGTGCCAGCAGAAAGCAGGGGGTCTACGAGCAGTACTTC. Protein product: CASRKQGVYEQYF.

The chain links TRBV2 to TRBJ1-3; D gene unclear. CDR1 is SNHLY and CDR2 is FYNNEI in the germline V gene. Trimming shortened V by 2 bases and J by 4 bases, and 6 bases separated the two germline ends. The CDR3 has 13 residues. The CDR3 nucleotides read TGTGCCAGCAGTGAACAGGTCGGAAACACCATATATTTT. Translating it yields CASSEQVGNTIYF.

This chain's CDR3 is CASTPGTGNQPQHF. The CDR3 coding sequence is TGTGCCAGCACTCCCGGGACAGGGAATCAGCCCCAGCATTTT. The chain carries TRBV2 and TRBJ1-5; TRBD1 matches at 9 bases. Germline values: CDR1 SNHLY, CDR2 FYNNEI. CDR3 size: 14 residues. J lost 4 bases, V lost 7 bases, and 5 bases had no gene match.

The V call is TRBV4-2, the J call TRBJ1-3; D might be TRBD1 (5 bases). Per germline, CDR1 LGHNA and CDR2 YNFKEQ. V was shortened by 0 bases and J by 0 bases, with 12 bases between the two germline ends. CDR3 length: 17 amino acids. CDR3 residues: CASSQEARDFSGNTIYF. The CDR3 DNA sequence: TGTGCCAGCAGCCAAGAGGCCAGGGATTTCTCTGGAAACACCATATATTTT.

The chain has TRBV11-2 and TRBJ1-2; D possibly corresponds to TRBD1 (6 bases). The CDR3 has 16 amino acids. Trimming pared 1 base from V and 5 bases from J, leaving 17 bases between. Germline lookup yields CDR1 SGHAT and CDR2 FQNNGV. As DNA, the CDR3 is TGTGCCAGCAGCTTAGGTGGGGGCCGGAGCTGGTATGGCTACACCTTC. Its protein product is CASSLGGGRSWYGYTF.

This clone has only a few counts. The chain is built from TRBV29-1 and TRBJ1-1, with D perhaps matching TRBD1 (5 bases). Per the germline V gene, CDR1 is SQVTM and CDR2 is ANQGSEA. Trimming removed 8 bases from V and 0 bases from J, with 10 bases in between. The CDR3 has 12 residues. CDR3 nucleotide sequence: TGCAGCTCACAGGTCATGAACACTGAAGCTTTCTTT. Its translation is CSSQVMNTEAFF.

The CDR3 DNA reads as TGTGCCAGCAGCTCGGACAGGGGGCTTTTTTATGAGCAGTTCTTC. Translating gives CASSSDRGLFYEQFF. The chain has TRBV5-4 and TRBJ2-1; 11 bases are a match to TRBD1. This CDR3 is built from 15 residues. The ends lost 3 bases at V and 8 bases at J; junction bases unmatched: 7. From germline, CDR1 is SGHNT and CDR2 YYREEE (reference sequence).

The chain uses TRBV6-5 and TRBJ2-7; 7 bases match TRBD1. This CDR3 spans 11 amino acids. V trimming: 6 bases; J trimming: 7 bases; junction bases outside the gene matches: 3. Germline CDR1 is MNHEY and CDR2 is SVGAGI. The CDR3 DNA reads TGTGCCAGCAGGACAGGGAGTGAGCAGTACTTC. This encodes CASRTGSEQYF.

This clone was found once. This chain uses TRBV4-1 with TRBJ2-3; 8 bases agree with TRBD2. The germline V gene has CDR1 MGHRA and CDR2 YSYEKL. The length of the CDR3 is 17 residues. V trimming: 0 bases; J trimming: 2 bases; junction bases outside the gene matches: 7. CDR3 loop: CASSQDHQRGLTDTQYF. CDR3 nucleotides: TGCGCCAGCAGCCAAGATCACCAGCGGGGGCTCACAGATACGCAGTATTTT.

There are a few counts of this clone. V usage is TRBV7-9 and J usage is TRBJ2-3, with 9 positions matching TRBD2. This CDR3 has 15 residues. J gave up 3 bases and V 5 bases, and 6 bases lay outside the gene matches. The germline gives CDR1 SEHNR, CDR2 FQNEAQ (reference sequence). CDR3 amino acids: CASSPPGLATDTQYF. The CDR3, as DNA: TGTGCCAGCAGCCCTCCGGGACTAGCAACAGATACGCAGTATTTT.

This sequence joins TRBV7-9 and TRBJ2-2; tentative D call: TRBD1 (6 bases). CDR1 SEHNR and CDR2 FQNEAQ come from the germline V gene (reference sequence). V was cut by 4 bases and J by 9 bases, with 15 bases left in between. The CDR3 extends over 14 amino acids. The CDR3 protein is CASSSGDRARELFF. The CDR3 DNA follows: TGTGCCAGCAGCTCAGGGGACCGGGCCAGGGAGCTGTTTTTT.

V and J are TRBV27 and TRBJ2-1, with D perhaps TRBD2 (5 bases). Looked up from germline, CDR1 is MNHEY and CDR2 is SMNVEV (reference sequence). The germline V and J ends were trimmed by 4 bases and 1 base, with 11 bases remaining between them. CDR3 length equals 15 residues. CDR3 in DNA: TGTGCCAGCAGTTGGGATACTAGGTCCTACAATGAGCAGTTCTTC. Translating gives CASSWDTRSYNEQFF.

The V gene is TRBV2, the J gene TRBJ2-2, with TRBD2 matching over 8 bases. The CDR3 has 15 residues. Germline V gene sequence: CDR1 SNHLY, CDR2 FYNNEI. J lost 3 bases, V lost 6 bases, and 6 bases had no gene match. CDR3 in DNA: TGTGCCAGCAGGGCAGCGGGGGTCCACACCGGGGAGCTGTTTTTT. Translation gives CASRAAGVHTGELFF. Filled out from reference TRBV2 and TRBJ2-2, the complete variable domain reads EPEVTQTPSHQVTQMGQEVILRCVPISNHLYFYWYRQILGQKVEFLVSFYNNEISEKSEIFDDQFSVERPDGSNFTLKIRSTKLEDSAMYFCASRAAGVHTGELFFGEGSRLTVL.

This chain uses TRBV6-1 with TRBJ1-2; the match to TRBD1 covers 9 bases. Germline-derived CDR1 and CDR2 are MNHNS and SASEGT. J gave up 2 bases and V 3 bases, and 1 base lay outside the gene matches. The CDR3 has 14 amino acids. The CDR3 loop is CASSEGTGNYGYTF. The CDR3 region has the DNA TGTGCCAGCAGTGAGGGGACAGGGAACTATGGCTACACCTTC.

The chain has TRBV29-1 and TRBJ2-2; 15 nucleotides align to TRBD2. CDR3 length equals 17 residues. The germline CDR1 and CDR2 sequences are SQVTM and ANQGSEA. Trimming at V came to 6 bases and at J to 4 bases, leaving 9 bases not matched to a gene. The CDR3 protein is CSVWGRTSGGATGELFF. In DNA form, the CDR3 reads TGCAGCGTCTGGGGTAGGACTAGCGGGGGGGCCACCGGGGAGCTGTTTTTT.

The V and J genes are TRBV5-6 and TRBJ1-2; TRBD1 matches at 7 bases. The length of the CDR3 is 13 residues. The V segment lost 6 bases and the J segment 6 bases; nucleotides outside the gene matches: 8. Germline V gene data show CDR1 as SGHDT and CDR2 as YYEEEE. The CDR3 DNA follows: TGTGCCAGCACCCCCGTGGGGACAGATGGCTACACCTTC. This encodes CASTPVGTDGYTF.

The gene calls are TRBV2 and TRBJ2-3; 12 nucleotides align to TRBD2. The CDR3 spans 15 residues. From germline, CDR1 is SNHLY and CDR2 FYNNEI. V lost 7 bases to trimming and J lost 3 bases; unmatched junction nucleotides: 5. CDR3 region: CASTILAGGTDTQYF. In DNA form, the CDR3 reads TGTGCCAGCACTATACTAGCGGGGGGTACAGATACGCAGTATTTT.